The 13 T cell receptor beta chains in this list originate from one sample, sequenced in a study of T cell responses to AZD1222 COVID-19 vaccine. TCRdb keeps only in-frame clones here, not all; method: immunoSEQ multiplex PCR. The repertoire holds 95,000 to 150,000 clones, with about 90% as singletons. Sequenced material: peripheral blood, taken 28 days after the second AZD1222 dose. The receptor source for this set is an adult who received the AZD1222 COVID-19 vaccine.

The CDR3 coding sequence is TGTGCCAGCAGCTTAGGCTGGTCGGGACAGGGGATAAACTATGGCTACACCTTC. Translated, it gives CASSLGWSGQGINYGYTF. V and J are TRBV11-2 and TRBJ1-2, with 10 bases matching TRBD1. The CDR3 is made up of 18 amino acids. With 1 base clipped from V and 2 bases from J, the junction kept 10 bases outside the gene matches. The V gene's germline CDR1 is SGHAT and CDR2 FQNNGV.

V and J are TRBV3-1 (or the pseudogene TRBV3-2) and TRBJ2-3, with 10 positions matching TRBD2. Germline CDR1 and CDR2: LGHDT and YNNKEL (reference sequence). V dropped 0 bases and J dropped 0; count of bases not matched to a gene: 6. The CDR3 is made up of 18 amino acids. In nucleotides, the CDR3 is TGTGCCAGCAGCCAAGATGGGAGCGGGAGGGTGAGCACAGATACGCAGTATTTT. It codes for CASSQDGSGRVSTDTQYF.

The V and J genes are TRBV7-9 and TRBJ2-7, with D perhaps TRBD2 (5 bases). V gave up 5 bases and J gave up 3 bases, with 14 bases separating them. The CDR3 length is 14 residues. Germline V CDR1 and CDR2: SEHNR, FQNEAQ (reference sequence). The CDR3 DNA follows: TGTGCCAGCAGCCCTGAGGGTCAGATCTACGAGCAGTACTTC. Encoded protein: CASSPEGQIYEQYF.

The chain employs TRBV12-3 or TRBV12-4 and TRBJ1-1; no firm D call. CDR3 size: 13 residues. The germline V and J ends were trimmed by 1 base and 1 base, with 4 bases remaining between them. DNA of the CDR3: TGTGCCAGCAGTTTAGTAGAGAACACTGAAGCTTTCTTT. This codes for CASSLVENTEAFF.

CDR3 residues: CASSLAGQGYQETQYF. CDR3 bases: TGTGCCAGCAGTTTGGCAGGACAGGGGTACCAAGAGACCCAGTACTTC. The gene calls are TRBV28 and TRBJ2-5; 9 bases line up with TRBD1. The germline CDR1 and CDR2 sequences are MDHEN and SYDVKM. V was clipped by 3 bases and J by 0 bases; unmatched bases: 5. The CDR3 has 16 amino acids. Full variable domain (remainder filled in from reference TRBV28 and TRBJ2-5): DVKVTQSSRYLVKRTGEKVFLECVQDMDHENMFWYRQDPGLGLRLIYFSYDVKMKEKGDIPEGYSVSREKKERFSLILESASTNQTSMYLCASSLAGQGYQETQYFGPGTRLLVL.

The rearrangement joins TRBV27 to TRBJ2-2; TRBD1 aligns across 11 bases. V lost 6 bases and J lost 7; bases outside the gene matches: 10. Germline values: CDR1 MNHEY, CDR2 SMNVEV (reference sequence). CDR3 length equals 16 residues. This chain's CDR3 is CASSLGQGANYGELFF. The CDR3 region has the DNA TGTGCCAGCAGCCTCGGACAGGGGGCTAACTACGGGGAGCTGTTTTTT.

This chain joins TRBV6-5 and TRBJ1-2; D unresolved. Trimming took 2 bases from V and 0 from J, leaving 7 bases between them. The CDR3 loop spans 14 amino acids. Germline V gene lookup returns CDR1 MNHEY and CDR2 SVGAGI. The CDR3 DNA follows: TGTGCCAGCAGTTACCGCACAGCTAACTATGGCTACACCTTC. Protein: CASSYRTANYGYTF.

V gene TRBV7-5 combines with J gene TRBJ1-5; the tabulated D call, TRBD1, remains unverified against the DNA. TRBV7-5 is described as a pseudogene. The CDR3 is 19 amino acids. CDR3 nucleotides: TGTGCCAGAAGTAACCGCCGGGACAGGGGAGTTATCCCAAATCAGCCCCAGCATTTT. Protein sequence: CARSNRRDRGVIPNQPQHF.

This chain uses TRBV28 with TRBJ1-5, with D perhaps TRBD1 (5 bases). The CDR3 is 15 residues long. In germline, CDR1 is MDHEN, CDR2 SYDVKM. V lost 3 bases, J lost 4 bases, and 13 bases lay in between. The CDR3 nucleotides read TGTGCCAGCAGTTTGGTCAGCCAGGGAAATCAGCCCCAGCATTTT. Residues: CASSLVSQGNQPQHF. The full variable domain, rest sourced from reference TRBV28 and TRBJ1-5, is DVKVTQSSRYLVKRTGEKVFLECVQDMDHENMFWYRQDPGLGLRLIYFSYDVKMKEKGDIPEGYSVSREKKERFSLILESASTNQTSMYLCASSLVSQGNQPQHFGDGTRLSIL.

The CDR3 DNA is TGTGCCACCAGCAGAAAGAAGACTGGGACAGGGCACTATAATTCACCCCTCCACTTT. This codes for CATSRKKTGTGHYNSPLHF. The chain links TRBV15 to TRBJ1-6, with 9 nucleotides matching TRBD1. V lost 2 bases, J lost 3 bases, and 11 bases stayed unmatched. This CDR3 spans 19 amino acids. Per the germline V gene, CDR1 is LNHNV and CDR2 is YYDKDF (reference sequence).

V is TRBV6-6 and J is TRBJ1-4; the D is unclear. CDR3 length: 11 residues. In germline, CDR1 is MNHNY, CDR2 SVGAGI (reference sequence). Trimming shortened V by 6 bases and J by 6 bases, and 5 bases separated the two germline ends. In DNA, the CDR3 is TGTGCCAGCAGGGCCTATGAAAAACTGTTTTTT. Its translation is CASRAYEKLFF.

This clone was detected once. The gene calls are TRBV4-1 and TRBJ2-1, with D perhaps matching TRBD2 (6 bases). Trimming pared 4 bases from V and 4 bases from J, leaving 14 bases between. This CDR3 has 15 amino acids. Per the germline V gene, CDR1 is MGHRA and CDR2 is YSYEKL. The CDR3 loop reads CASSPVVAGYNEQFF. The CDR3 region has the DNA TGCGCCAGCAGCCCCGTCGTTGCGGGGTACAATGAGCAGTTCTTC.

V is TRBV28 and J is TRBJ2-1; the D call may be TRBD1 or TRBD2 (5 bases each). The CDR3 is 17 residues long. The V and J ends lost 3 bases and 8 bases respectively, with 23 bases between them. Germline V gene data show CDR1 as MDHEN and CDR2 as SYDVKM. The CDR3 here is CASSLGLLQDFRDEQFF. The CDR3 DNA reads as TGTGCCAGCAGTTTGGGCCTACTACAGGACTTTAGGGATGAGCAGTTCTTC.